A single count supports the clone carrying this T cell receptor beta chain. The antigen remains unidentified. CD45RO-negative, CCR7-positively selected cells formed the naive CD8 fraction, excluding terminally differentiated effector memory CD45RA+ cells. Deep-level settings were used for running the assay. This table comes from immunoSEQ multiplex PCR, and its TCRdb copy is limited to in-frame clones, with some not included. The sample lists 1.5 million to 2.5 million clones, about 95% seen once, with around 1.2% in the top ten. This sample is part of a study of shared clonotypes between healthy human individuals. General observations from the study: Naive subsets, compared against memory subsets, generally had larger estimated richness values.

The CDR3 totals 13 residues. After removal of 6 bases from V and 0 bases from J, the junction contained 1 base not matched to a gene. CDR1 is MNHEY and CDR2 is SMNVEV in the germline V gene (reference sequence). The chain employs TRBV27 and TRBJ2-7; 8 positions agree with TRBD2. The sequenced sample was naive CD8+ T cells sorted from blood. This clonotype was obtained from a man between 18 and 29 years old in good health. DNA of the CDR3: TGTGCCAGCAGGGGACTAGTCTCCTACGAGCAGTACTTC. Translated, it gives CASRGLVSYEQYF.